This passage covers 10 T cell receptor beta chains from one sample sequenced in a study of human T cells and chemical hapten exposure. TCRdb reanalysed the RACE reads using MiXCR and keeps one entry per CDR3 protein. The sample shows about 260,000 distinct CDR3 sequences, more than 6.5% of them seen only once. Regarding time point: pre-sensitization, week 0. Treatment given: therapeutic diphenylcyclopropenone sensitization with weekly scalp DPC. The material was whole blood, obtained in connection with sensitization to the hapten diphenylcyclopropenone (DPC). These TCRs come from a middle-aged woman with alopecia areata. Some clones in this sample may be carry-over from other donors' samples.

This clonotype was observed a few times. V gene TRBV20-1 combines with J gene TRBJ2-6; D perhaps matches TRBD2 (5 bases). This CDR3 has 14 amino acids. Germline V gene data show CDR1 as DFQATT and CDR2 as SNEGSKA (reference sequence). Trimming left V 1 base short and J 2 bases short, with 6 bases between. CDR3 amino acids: CSARAGAGANVLTF. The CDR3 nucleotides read TGCAGTGCTAGAGCCGGGGCTGGGGCCAACGTCCTGACTTTC.

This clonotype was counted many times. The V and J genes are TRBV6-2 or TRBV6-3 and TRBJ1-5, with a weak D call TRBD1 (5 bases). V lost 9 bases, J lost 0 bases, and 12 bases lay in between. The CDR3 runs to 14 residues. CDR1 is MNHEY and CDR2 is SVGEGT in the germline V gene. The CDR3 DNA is TGTGCCAGTACGGGACTCTATAGCAATCAGCCCCAGCATTTT. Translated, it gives CASTGLYSNQPQHF.

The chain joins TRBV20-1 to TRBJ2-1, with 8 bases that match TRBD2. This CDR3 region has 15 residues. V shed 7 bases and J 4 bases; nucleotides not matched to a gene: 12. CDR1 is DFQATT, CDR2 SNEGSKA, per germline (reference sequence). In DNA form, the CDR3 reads TGCAGTGTTACCCCCTTAGCGGGAAAATACAATGAGCAGTTCTTC. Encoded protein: CSVTPLAGKYNEQFF.

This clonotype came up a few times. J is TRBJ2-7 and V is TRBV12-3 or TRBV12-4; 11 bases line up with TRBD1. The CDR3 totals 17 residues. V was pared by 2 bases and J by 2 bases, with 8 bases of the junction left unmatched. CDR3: CASSLSFGGQGAYEQYF. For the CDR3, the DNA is TGTGCCAGCAGTTTAAGCTTCGGGGGACAGGGGGCCTACGAGCAGTACTTC.

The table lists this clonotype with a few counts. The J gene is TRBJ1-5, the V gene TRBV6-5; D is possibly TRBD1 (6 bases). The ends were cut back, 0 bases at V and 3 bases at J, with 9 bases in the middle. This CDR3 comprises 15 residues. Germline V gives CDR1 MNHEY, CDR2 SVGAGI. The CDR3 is CASSYSGGVNQPQHF. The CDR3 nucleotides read TGTGCCAGCAGTTACTCAGGGGGGGTCAATCAGCCCCAGCATTTT.

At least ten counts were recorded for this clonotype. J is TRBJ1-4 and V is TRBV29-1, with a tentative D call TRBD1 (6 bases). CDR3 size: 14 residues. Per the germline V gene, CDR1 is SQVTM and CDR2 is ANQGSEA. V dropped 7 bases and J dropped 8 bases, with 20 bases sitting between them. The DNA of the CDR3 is TGCAGCGCCGCTACCGGTGGGGGGGGCGAAAAACTGTTTTTT. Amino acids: CSAATGGGGEKLFF.

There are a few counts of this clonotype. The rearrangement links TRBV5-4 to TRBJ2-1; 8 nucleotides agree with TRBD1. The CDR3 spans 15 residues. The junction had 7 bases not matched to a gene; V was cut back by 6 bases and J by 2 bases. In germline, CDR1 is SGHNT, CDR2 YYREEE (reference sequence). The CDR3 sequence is CASIRDRGTYNEQFF. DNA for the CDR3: TGTGCCAGCATCCGAGACAGGGGAACCTACAATGAGCAGTTCTTC.

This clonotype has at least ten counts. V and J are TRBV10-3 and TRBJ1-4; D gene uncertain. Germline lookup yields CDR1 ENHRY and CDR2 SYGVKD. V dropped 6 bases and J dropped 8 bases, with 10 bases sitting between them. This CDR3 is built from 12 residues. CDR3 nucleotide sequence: TGTGCCATCAGCCCGGACGGCGAAAAACTGTTTTTT. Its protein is CAISPDGEKLFF.

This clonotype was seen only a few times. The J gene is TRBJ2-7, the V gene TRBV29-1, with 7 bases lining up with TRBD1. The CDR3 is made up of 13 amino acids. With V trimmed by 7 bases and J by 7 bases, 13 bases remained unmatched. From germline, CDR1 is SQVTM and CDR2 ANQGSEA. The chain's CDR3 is CSATTGSWKEQYF. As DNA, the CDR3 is TGCAGCGCCACGACAGGGTCCTGGAAGGAGCAGTACTTC.

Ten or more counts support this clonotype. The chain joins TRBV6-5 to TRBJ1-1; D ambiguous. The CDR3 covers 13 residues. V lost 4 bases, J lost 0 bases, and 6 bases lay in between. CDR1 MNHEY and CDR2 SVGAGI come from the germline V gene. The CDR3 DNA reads TGTGCCAGCAGTTCGGCCATGAACACTGAAGCTTTCTTT. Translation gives CASSSAMNTEAFF.